This T cell receptor (beta chain) was obtained from a study of blood T cell repertoires in COVID-19. The repertoire was sequenced with immunoSEQ multiplex PCR; TCRdb's copy has only in-frame clones and lacks some. This sample has roughly 330,000 clones, with about 85% found just once. The CDR3 runs to 16 residues. CDR1 is SGHNT and CDR2 is YENEEA in the germline V gene. The trim removed 2 bases at V and 3 bases at J, leaving 9 bases unmatched. The sequence was obtained from a woman aged 25 to 45 who had recovered from COVID-19. The chain carries TRBV11-3 and TRBJ1-1, with 7 positions matching TRBD1. Source material: PBMCs or T cells enriched from blood (not recorded which). CDR3 nucleotides: TGTGCCAGCAGCTTACGCGCAGGGGGTATGGACACTGAAGCTTTCTTT. Translation gives CASSLRAGGMDTEAFF.